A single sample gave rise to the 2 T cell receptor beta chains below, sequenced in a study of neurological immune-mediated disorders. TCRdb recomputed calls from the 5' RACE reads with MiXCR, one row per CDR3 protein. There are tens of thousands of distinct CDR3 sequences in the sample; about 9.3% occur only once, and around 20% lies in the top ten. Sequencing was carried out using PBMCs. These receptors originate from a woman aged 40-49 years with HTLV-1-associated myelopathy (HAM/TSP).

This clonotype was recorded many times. CDR3 DNA sequence: TGTGCCAGCAGCCGGGTGACGGGCGAGCAGTACTTC. Its protein product is CASSRVTGEQYF. The chain is built from TRBV5-6 and TRBJ2-7; D is uncertain. Deletions cut 4 bases from V and 6 bases from J, with 11 bases between. The V gene's germline CDR1 is SGHDT and CDR2 YYEEEE. The CDR3 is made up of 12 amino acids.

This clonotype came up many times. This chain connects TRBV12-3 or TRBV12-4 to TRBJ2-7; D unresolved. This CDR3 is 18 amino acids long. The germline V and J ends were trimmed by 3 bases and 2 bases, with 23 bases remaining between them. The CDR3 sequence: CASSLERMADPLTYEQYF. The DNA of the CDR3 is TGTGCCAGCAGTTTGGAGAGAATGGCAGACCCATTAACCTACGAGCAGTACTTC.